The clone carrying this T cell receptor beta chain has just a few counts. What it recognizes is unknown. Noted treatment: some 20 received Ad26.COV2.S at low or high dose, single or two shots; 5 received placebo; per-sample allocation not given. Samples analyzed were those drawn on day 63 after the first vaccine or placebo injection. Donation came from an adult in Boston who was aged 18-55 years. The CDR3 length is 13 residues. Germline CDR1 reads MGHRA; CDR2 reads YSYEKL. V was pared by 0 bases and J by 4 bases, with 4 bases between. The table came from immunoSEQ multiplex PCR; TCRdb's copy has only in-frame clones and leaves some out. The sample consists of about 500,000 clones, about 89% of them appearing once. The sample is drawn from a study of Ad26.COV2.S vaccination and SARS-CoV-2 variants. General study results and limits: Non-spike TCR breadth did not differ much between vaccine and placebo recipients. Participants in the vaccine arm had higher spike-specific TCR breadth; placebo recipients had lower.

This TCR was sampled from a person between 18 and 60 years old who received the Ad26.COV2.S COVID-19 vaccine or a placebo. V gene TRBV4-1 combines with J gene TRBJ2-1; D is uncertain. Sequenced here: peripheral blood, sampled in a trial of Ad26.COV2.S vaccine versus placebo. CDR3 sequence: CASSQDLYNEQFF. CDR3 bases: TGCGCCAGCAGCCAAGATCTATACAATGAGCAGTTCTTC.